This T cell receptor (beta chain) was documented in a study of blood T cell repertoires in COVID-19. Study-wide background: The origin of the acute and convalescent COVID-19 samples was the United States, Italy and Spain. PBMCs, B-cell-depleted T cells, or T cells were the source of the cDNA or gDNA that made up the material.

How the authors handled the data: Estimated nucleated cell counts came from reference gene primer amplification. Clones were sequenced by immunoSEQ multiplex PCR, and TCRdb holds only the in-frame ones, with some missing. That table supplies the V and J calls and clone size; D and trimming were determined from the DNA. The sample holds approximately 100,000 clones, about 86% seen once. With V trimmed by 4 bases and J by 5 bases, 5 bases remained unmatched. The CDR3 runs to 15 residues. CDR1 is LGHDT and CDR2 is YNNKEL in the germline V gene (reference sequence). The sequence was collected from a man aged 55 to 70 with acute or convalescent COVID-19. The sequencing sample was made of peripheral blood. V and J are TRBV3-1 (or the pseudogene TRBV3-2) and TRBJ1-4; 9 nucleotides agree with TRBD1. The CDR3 nucleotides read TGTGCCAGCAGCCGATCCGGGACAGGGAATGAAAAACTGTTTTTT. Translating gives CASSRSGTGNEKLFF.